These 20 T cell receptor beta chains were all obtained from the same sample, sequenced in a study of blood T cell repertoires in COVID-19. The method was immunoSEQ multiplex PCR; TCRdb's version includes in-frame clones alone and lacks a portion of them. The table records roughly 30,000 clones, 87% of them present only once. The sequenced material came from peripheral blood. These receptors were taken from a human donor in a cohort sampled during active COVID-19.

The chain has TRBV4-2 and TRBJ2-3; D is unclear. The CDR3 consists of 15 residues. The ends were cut back, 0 bases at V and 0 bases at J, with 7 bases in the middle. The germline V gene encodes CDR1 LGHNA and CDR2 YNFKEQ. The CDR3 DNA sequence: TGTGCCAGCAGCCAAGATCCCGGGAGCACAGATACGCAGTATTTT. Translated: CASSQDPGSTDTQYF.

V and J are TRBV6-5 and TRBJ2-1; 7 bases agree with TRBD2. CDR3 length: 14 residues. With 9 bases clipped from V and 7 bases from J, the junction kept 12 bases outside the gene matches. Per germline, CDR1 MNHEY and CDR2 SVGAGI. CDR3 DNA sequence: TGTGCCAGTACCCCAGCGGGGCCCCCTAATGAGCAGTTCTTC. Protein product: CASTPAGPPNEQFF.

In this sample, this clone turned up once. The CDR3 here is CASSPDRVQETQYF. The CDR3 DNA is TGTGCCAGTAGTCCAGACAGGGTCCAAGAGACCCAGTACTTC. The V and J genes are TRBV19 and TRBJ2-5, with 7 bases aligning to TRBD1. The CDR3 is made up of 14 amino acids. V lost 5 bases to trimming and J lost 1 base; unmatched junction nucleotides: 4. The germline CDR1 and CDR2 sequences are LNHDA and SQIVND (reference sequence). Based on the CDR3 plus reference TRBV19 and TRBJ2-5, the full variable domain is DGGITQSPKYLFRKEGQNVTLSCEQNLNHDAMYWYRQDPGQGLRLIYYSQIVNDFQKGDIAEGYSVSREKKESFPLTVTSAQKNPTAFYLCASSPDRVQETQYFGPGTRLLVL.

This clone appeared a few times. The V call is TRBV5-6, the J call TRBJ1-5; D is unresolved. The V gene lost 0 bases and the J gene lost 3 bases, with 7 bases spanning the gap. This CDR3 has 14 residues. The germline CDR1 and CDR2 sequences are SGHDT and YYEEEE. The CDR3: CASSLGQYNQPQHF. The CDR3 coding sequence is TGTGCCAGCAGCTTGGGGCAGTACAATCAGCCCCAGCATTTT.

V is TRBV13 and J is TRBJ2-7, with a tentative D call TRBD1 (5 bases). The V gene's germline CDR1 is PRHDT and CDR2 FYEKMQ (reference sequence). The CDR3 runs to 14 residues. V lost 4 bases and J lost 2, with 12 bases in between. CDR3 sequence: CASSYTLQAYEQYF. CDR3 DNA sequence: TGTGCCAGCAGCTACACCCTACAGGCCTACGAGCAGTACTTC.

In this sample, this clone turned up a few times. The V gene is TRBV5-6, the J gene TRBJ2-3, with D tentatively TRBD2 (7 bases). Trimming took off 4 bases at V and 0 bases at J, with 21 bases between the two ends. The CDR3 contains 18 residues. CDR1 and CDR2 from the germline V gene are SGHDT and YYEEEE. This CDR3 is CASSGGGPWSLSTDTQYF. CDR3 sequence (DNA): TGTGCCAGCAGCGGGGGGGGGCCGTGGAGCCTTAGCACAGATACGCAGTATTTT.

The CDR3 loop is CASSQDQGLAGRYRTDTQYF. The DNA of the CDR3 is TGTGCCAGCAGCCAAGATCAAGGACTAGCGGGAAGATATCGCACAGATACGCAGTATTTT. The chain recombines TRBV3-1 (or the pseudogene TRBV3-2) with TRBJ2-3; 12 bases are a match to TRBD2. Germline V lookup: CDR1 LGHDT, CDR2 YNNKEL (reference sequence). V shed 0 bases, J shed 1 base, and the junction held 11 bases outside the gene matches. The CDR3 extends over 20 amino acids.

V and J are TRBV11-2 and TRBJ1-1, with 7 positions matching TRBD1. V shed 5 bases, J shed 5 bases, and the junction held 5 bases outside the gene matches. In germline, CDR1 is SGHAT, CDR2 FQNNGV. CDR3 length: 13 residues. CDR3 coding DNA: TGTGCCAGCAGCGAGCAGACAGGGACTGAAGCTTTCTTT. Translating it yields CASSEQTGTEAFF.

The J gene is TRBJ1-5, the V gene TRBV19; TRBD1 might be the D (5 bases). This CDR3 is built from 15 residues. Between the trimmed V and J ends, which lost 6 bases and 3 bases, there was a span of 15 bases. CDR1 and CDR2 (germline): LNHDA, SQIVND (reference sequence). DNA for the CDR3: TGTGCCAGTAGAATCCGAGACAGCGTCAATCAGCCCCAGCATTTT. It encodes CASRIRDSVNQPQHF.

The sample holds one count of this clone. The chain uses TRBV7-6 and TRBJ2-2; D remains unclear. V lost 5 bases, J lost 7 bases, and 11 bases lay in between. CDR3 length equals 13 residues. From germline, CDR1 is SGHVS and CDR2 FNYEAQ. CDR3 sequence reads: CASSKETYGELFF. The CDR3, as DNA: TGTGCCAGCAGCAAAGAAACCTACGGGGAGCTGTTTTTT. Supplemented by reference TRBV7-6 and TRBJ2-2, the full variable domain reads GAGVSQSPRYKVTKRGQDVALRCDPISGHVSLYWYRQALGQGPEFLTYFNYEAQQDKSGLPNDRFSAERPEGSISTLTIQRTEQRDSAMYRCASSKETYGELFFGEGSRLTVL.

The chain couples TRBV29-1 to TRBJ1-2; D is unclear. Between the trimmed V and J ends, which lost 7 bases and 8 bases, there was a span of 14 bases. The CDR3 sequence is 11 residues long. Germline CDR1 is SQVTM and CDR2 is ANQGSEA. The CDR3 reads CSAGVAGGYTF. The CDR3 coding sequence is TGCAGCGCCGGGGTGGCCGGAGGCTACACCTTC.

The chain joins TRBV30 to TRBJ1-1; D uncertain. The CDR3 consists of 15 residues. V lost 2 bases to trimming and J lost 1 base, with 14 bases between them. CDR1 and CDR2 from the germline V gene are GTSNPN and SVGIG (reference sequence). CDR3 sequence: CAWSLTGYSNTEAFF. Written as DNA, the CDR3 is TGTGCCTGGAGTTTAACGGGATATTCGAACACTGAAGCTTTCTTT.

The J gene is TRBJ2-5, the V gene TRBV5-1; TRBD2 is a possible D gene (7 bases). Germline values: CDR1 SGHRS, CDR2 YFSETQ. The CDR3 sequence is 15 residues long. Between the trimmed V and J ends, which lost 1 base and 4 bases, there was a span of 14 bases. The CDR3 loop reads CASSLTGGRGETQYF. CDR3 DNA sequence: TGCGCCAGCAGCTTGACGGGGGGCAGAGGAGAGACCCAGTACTTC.

In its sample, this clone was seen once. CDR3 sequence: CASSRLAGSEQYF. CDR3 DNA: TGCGCCAGCAGCCGGCTAGCGGGATCCGAGCAGTACTTC. The rearrangement links TRBV5-1 to TRBJ2-7; 9 bases line up with TRBD2. With 4 bases clipped from V and 6 bases from J, the junction kept 5 bases outside the gene matches. CDR1 is SGHRS, CDR2 YFSETQ, per germline. This CDR3 is 13 amino acids long.

V usage is TRBV6-5 and J usage is TRBJ1-2; D might be TRBD1 (6 bases). In germline, CDR1 is MNHEY, CDR2 SVGAGI. V lost 6 bases and J lost 8, with 10 bases in between. The CDR3 length is 11 residues. The CDR3 spells CASRQGVGYTF. The DNA for the CDR3 is TGTGCCAGCAGACAGGGAGTGGGCTACACCTTC.

V usage is TRBV21-1 and J usage is TRBJ1-5; the table's TRBD1 call for D was not verified on the DNA. TRBV21-1 represents a pseudogene. The CDR3 is 17 amino acids. CDR3 sequence reads: CASSKEFRGKSNQPQHF. In DNA, the CDR3 is TGTGCCAGCAGCAAAGAGTTTAGGGGGAAGAGCAATCAGCCCCAGCATTTT.

In its sample, this clone was seen once. The chain uses TRBV24-1 and TRBJ2-5, with a tentative D call TRBD1 (6 bases). Trimming cost V 4 bases and J 7 bases, with 12 bases left between them. This CDR3 region has 13 residues. Germline CDR1 KGHDR, CDR2 SFDVKD. In DNA, the CDR3 is TGTGCCACCAGTGACGCCCAAGGGGGGACCCAGTACTTC. It codes for CATSDAQGGTQYF.

The V and J genes are TRBV7-2 and TRBJ1-3, with D perhaps TRBD1 (5 bases). There are 16 residues in the CDR3. V was cut by 2 bases and J by 3 bases, with 14 bases left in between. The germline V gene encodes CDR1 SGHTA and CDR2 FQGNSA. The CDR3 loop reads CASSLRVGEGGNTIYF. The CDR3 DNA is TGTGCCAGCAGCTTAAGAGTGGGGGAGGGTGGAAACACCATATATTTT.

The chain is built from TRBV20-1 and TRBJ2-5, with 9 bases identical to TRBD2. Trimming cost V 3 bases and J 0 bases; bases outside gene matches: 11. This CDR3 has 17 amino acids. The V gene's germline CDR1 is DFQATT and CDR2 SNEGSKA (reference sequence). The CDR3 sequence is CSASGGIAGEYQETQYF. CDR3 in DNA: TGCAGTGCTAGTGGAGGGATAGCGGGGGAGTACCAAGAGACCCAGTACTTC.

V gene TRBV18 combines with J gene TRBJ2-1; 11 bases are shared with TRBD2. The germline CDR1 and CDR2 sequences are KGHSH and LQKENI. Trimming removed 3 bases from V and 5 bases from J; junction bases left unmatched: 18. The CDR3 sequence is 20 residues long. The CDR3 region is CASSPQTGGRLAGLDNEQFF. In DNA, the CDR3 is TGTGCCAGCTCACCCCAGACAGGGGGTAGACTAGCGGGATTGGACAATGAGCAGTTCTTC.